This T cell receptor beta chain was found in a study of shared clonotypes between healthy human individuals. Whole-study findings and limits: What rarefaction showed was incomplete sorted-subset sequencing despite large depth. As a rule, naive subsets had a larger estimated richness than memory subsets.

Measured with immunoSEQ multiplex PCR; TCRdb has only the in-frame clones, and not every one. The table has a few million clones, about 93% seen once. The V gene lost 2 bases and the J gene lost 4 bases, with 12 bases spanning the gap. Germline CDR1 MNHEY, CDR2 SMNVEV (reference sequence). This CDR3 has 15 amino acids. In the case of this clone: Its antigen remains unknown.

Positively selected for CCR7, the CD45RO-negative cells used as naive CD8 cells excluded terminally differentiated effector memory CD45RA+ cells. The receptor was derived from a man younger than 30 in good health. Some clones in this sample may be carry-over from other donors' samples. The gene calls are TRBV27 and TRBJ2-1; D may be TRBD2 (6 bases). Sample: naive CD8+ T cells from PBMCs. CDR3 residues: CASSLARTTYNEQFF. The CDR3 DNA sequence: TGTGCCAGCAGTTTAGCGAGGACTACTTACAATGAGCAGTTCTTC.